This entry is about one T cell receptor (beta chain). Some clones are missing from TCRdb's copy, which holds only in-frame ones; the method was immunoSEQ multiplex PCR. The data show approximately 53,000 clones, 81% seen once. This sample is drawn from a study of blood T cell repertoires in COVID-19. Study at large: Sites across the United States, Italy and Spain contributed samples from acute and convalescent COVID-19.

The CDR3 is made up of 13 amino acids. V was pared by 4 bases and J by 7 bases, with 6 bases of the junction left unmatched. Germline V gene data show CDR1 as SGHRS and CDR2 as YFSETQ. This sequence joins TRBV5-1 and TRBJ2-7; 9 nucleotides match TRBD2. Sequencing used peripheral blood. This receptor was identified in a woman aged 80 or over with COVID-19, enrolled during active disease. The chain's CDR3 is CASSAGLAGEQYF. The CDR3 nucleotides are TGCGCCAGCAGCGCGGGACTAGCCGGGGAGCAGTACTTC.